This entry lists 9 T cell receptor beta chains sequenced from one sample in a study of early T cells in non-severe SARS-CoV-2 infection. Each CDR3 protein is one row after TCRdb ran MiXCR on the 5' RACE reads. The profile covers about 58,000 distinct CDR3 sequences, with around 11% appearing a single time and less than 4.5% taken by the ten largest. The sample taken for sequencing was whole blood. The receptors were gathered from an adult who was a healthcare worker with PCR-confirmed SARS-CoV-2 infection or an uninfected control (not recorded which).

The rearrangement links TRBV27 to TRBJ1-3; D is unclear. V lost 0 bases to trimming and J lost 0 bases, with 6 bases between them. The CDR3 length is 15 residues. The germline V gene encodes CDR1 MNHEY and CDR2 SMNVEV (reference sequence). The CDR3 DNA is TGTGCCAGCAGTTTATCGGCGGACTCTGGAAACACCATATATTTT. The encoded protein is CASSLSADSGNTIYF.

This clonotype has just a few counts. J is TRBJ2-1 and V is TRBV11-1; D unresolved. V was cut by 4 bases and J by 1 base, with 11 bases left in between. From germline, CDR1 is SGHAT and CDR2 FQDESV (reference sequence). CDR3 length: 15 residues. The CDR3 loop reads CASSSLRWSYNEQFF. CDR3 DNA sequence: TGTGCCAGCAGCTCACTACGATGGTCCTACAATGAGCAGTTCTTC.

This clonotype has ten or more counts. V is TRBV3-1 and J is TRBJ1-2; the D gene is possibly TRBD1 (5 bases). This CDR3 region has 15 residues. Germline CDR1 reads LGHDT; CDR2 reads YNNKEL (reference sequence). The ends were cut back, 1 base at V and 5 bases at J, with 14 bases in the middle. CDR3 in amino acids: CASSQAWGSVYGYTF. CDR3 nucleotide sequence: TGTGCCAGCAGCCAAGCTTGGGGCAGCGTTTATGGCTACACCTTC.

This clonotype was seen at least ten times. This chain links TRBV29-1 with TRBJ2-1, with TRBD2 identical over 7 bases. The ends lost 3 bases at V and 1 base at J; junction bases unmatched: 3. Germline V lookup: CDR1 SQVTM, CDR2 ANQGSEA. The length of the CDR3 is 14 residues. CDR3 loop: CSVETSSSYNEQFF. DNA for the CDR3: TGCAGCGTTGAGACTAGCAGTTCCTACAATGAGCAGTTCTTC.

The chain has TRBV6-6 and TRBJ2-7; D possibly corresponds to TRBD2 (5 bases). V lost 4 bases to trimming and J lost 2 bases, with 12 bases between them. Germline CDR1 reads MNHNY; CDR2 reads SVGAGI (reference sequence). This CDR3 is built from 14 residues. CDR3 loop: CASSSTGITYEQYF. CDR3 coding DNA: TGTGCCAGCAGTTCCACGGGAATAACCTACGAGCAGTACTTC.

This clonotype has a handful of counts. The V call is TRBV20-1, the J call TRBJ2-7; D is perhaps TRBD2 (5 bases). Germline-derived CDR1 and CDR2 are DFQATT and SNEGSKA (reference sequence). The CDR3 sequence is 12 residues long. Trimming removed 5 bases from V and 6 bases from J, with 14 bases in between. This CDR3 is CSAQRDGTEQYF. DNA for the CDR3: TGCAGTGCTCAGAGGGATGGTACCGAGCAGTACTTC.

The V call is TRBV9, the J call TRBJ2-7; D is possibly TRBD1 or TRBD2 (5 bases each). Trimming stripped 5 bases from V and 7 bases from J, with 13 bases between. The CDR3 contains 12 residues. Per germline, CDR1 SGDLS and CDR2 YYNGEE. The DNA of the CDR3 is TGTGCCAGCAGTTGGGACCTTAAGGAGCAGTACTTC. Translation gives CASSWDLKEQYF. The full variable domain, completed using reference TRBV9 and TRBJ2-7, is DSGVTQTPKHLITATGQRVTLRCSPRSGDLSVYWYQQSLDQGLQFLIQYYNGEERAKGNILERFSAQQFPDLHSELNLSSLELGDSALYFCASSWDLKEQYFGPGTRLTVT.

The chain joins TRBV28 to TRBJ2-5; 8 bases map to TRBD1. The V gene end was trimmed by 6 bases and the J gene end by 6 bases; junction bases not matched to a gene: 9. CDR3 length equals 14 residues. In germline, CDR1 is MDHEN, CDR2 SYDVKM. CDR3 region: CASSPGQGGQTQYF. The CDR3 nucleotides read TGTGCCAGCAGCCCAGGACAGGGCGGTCAGACCCAGTACTTC.

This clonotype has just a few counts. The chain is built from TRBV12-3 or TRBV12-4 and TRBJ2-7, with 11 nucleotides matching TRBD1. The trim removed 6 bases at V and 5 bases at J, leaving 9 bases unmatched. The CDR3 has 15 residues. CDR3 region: CASSPDRGLFNEQYF. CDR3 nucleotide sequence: TGTGCCAGCAGCCCGGACAGGGGGCTTTTTAACGAGCAGTACTTC.